This entry lists 2 T cell receptor beta chains sequenced from one sample in a study of OX40 agonist ivuxolimab in advanced cancers. Data came from immunoSEQ multiplex PCR; TCRdb stores just in-frame clones and leaves some out. The sample consists of around 100,000 clones, roughly 89% of them appearing once. Sequences were derived from CD4+ or CD8+ T cells sorted from blood, sampled in a trial of the OX40 agonist ivuxolimab. The origin of the receptors is an adult with an advanced solid tumor such as melanoma, head and neck, liver or kidney cancer.

This chain uses TRBV7-6 with TRBJ2-1; 14 bases are shared with TRBD2. The V gene end was trimmed by 5 bases and the J gene end by 9 bases; junction bases not matched to a gene: 9. CDR1 and CDR2 (germline): SGHVS, FNYEAQ. The CDR3 consists of 16 residues. The CDR3 is CASSRTGTSGGIEQFF. The CDR3 coding sequence is TGTGCCAGCAGCCGAACCGGGACTAGCGGGGGAATTGAGCAGTTCTTC.

This clone was picked up one time. The rearrangement uses TRBV19 and TRBJ2-3, with TRBD1 as a possible D gene (7 bases). CDR3 size: 16 residues. CDR1 and CDR2 (germline): LNHDA, SQIVND (reference sequence). Between the trimmed V and J ends, which lost 6 bases and 3 bases, there was a span of 19 bases. The CDR3 spells CASSRGQGEVTDTQYF. DNA of the CDR3: TGTGCCAGTAGCCGGGGGCAGGGGGAAGTTACAGATACGCAGTATTTT.